This TCR beta chain was identified in a study of cytomegalovirus exposure and HLA in healthy donors (dated by TCRdb to the late 2010s). For context, the study as a whole: In an earlier analysis of about 560 of the donors, 276 Gb of sequence data and 90 million to 120 million unique TCR beta sequences from about 180 million T cells were reported. An early release that covered roughly 600 HLA-typed donors contained about 300 gigabases of sequencing data and around 85 million unique TCR sequences. Of the 300 to 500 genotyped donors, less than 85% were placed in the genetic ancestry cluster associated with self-reported Caucasian donors. HLA typing covered class I and class II loci at four-digit resolution. A later analysis re-analyzed previously published TCR beta repertoires from about 600 donors and added high-resolution HLA genotyping to study TCR occurrence patterns. A handful of DR-DQ haplotypes were handled as single units for association and clustering because linkage in the cohort was strong. Rather than drawing on any new phenotypic data, the later analysis identified candidate immune exposures from TCR beta sequences and the way those sequences occurred across donors. Typing coverage varied by locus: roughly 629-640 donors for A, B, C, DRB1 and DQB1; roughly 510 for DQA1; around 570 for DPA1; some 470 for DPB1. Across some 400 genotyped donors of the cohort, an average of about 220,000 unique TCR beta nucleotide sequences per donor were sequenced, and 15% to 20% of those sequences were non-productive. Every discovery cohort repertoire had been produced on one sequencing platform. An earlier analysis of 500 to 750 of the donors applied high-throughput TCR beta sequencing to assess whether each TCR beta V gene segment acted as functional or pseudogenic. A later genetic analysis took genome-wide SNP genotypes for about three fifths of the 666 donors and used that subset as a discovery cohort. The study combined high-throughput TCR immunosequencing, statistical association of individual TCRs with disease status, and machine learning to predict cytomegalovirus infection status. The study used immunosequencing to profile the T cell repertoires of around 600 subjects and linked those repertoires to cytomegalovirus serostatus. Donor age, sex, ethnicity and CMV serostatus were compiled alongside the repertoire data. Along with the roughly 670-subject first cohort, a separate validation cohort of over 90 different subjects was used. The aim of the study was to test whether cataloging public T cell receptors could identify signatures of past pathogen exposure.

Library method: the immunoSEQ multiplex PCR assay. The multiplex PCR relied on a mix of 60 forward primers for TCR Vbeta segments and 13 reverse primers for TCR Jbeta segments. A multiplex PCR assay on genomic DNA amplified the CDR3 region of rearranged TCR beta genes. On the Illumina HiSeq System, the amplified TCR beta libraries were sequenced as 87-base-pair reads. In the authors' own workflow: A later analysis counted tens of millions of unique TCR beta chains across the 666 repertoires, and 10 million to 12 million of these chains were shared by at least two donors. Raw reads were error-corrected and collapsed into unique sequences with a nearest-neighbor algorithm that merged closely related sequences to remove PCR and sequencing errors. Alignment of CDR3 sequences to IMGT reference sequences was used to assign V, D and J gene segments. For a sequence to be retained, at least a six-nucleotide match to both a V gene segment and a J gene segment was required. A rearrangement counted as productive if the CDR3 had no stop codons and remained in frame with V and J, and every other rearrangement counted as non-productive. Following IMGT convention, CDR3 was defined as the stretch from the second conserved V-encoded cysteine up to the conserved J-encoded phenylalanine. The earlier analysis of about 620 of the donors excluded sequences that lacked an unambiguous match to a single V gene segment. In an earlier analysis of approximately 550 of the donors, V segments were called functional above 56.7% productive rearrangements and were called segregating when the between-donor standard deviation exceeded 5%. To diagnose cytomegalovirus status from the catalog of TCR beta chain sequences, a statistical classification framework was built. A later analysis assigned V and J genes by comparing TCR nucleotide sequences with IMGT/GENE-DB human TR gene sequences. A later analysis assigned CDR3 sequences and most-parsimonious VDJ recombination scenarios with the TCRdist pipeline. In a later analysis, each TCR beta chain was defined by its CDR3 amino acid sequence together with its V-gene family, and reads lacking a unique V-gene family were excluded. A later analysis removed 550 to 700 highly shared, low-generation-probability nucleotide sequences to deal with suspected cross-contamination and a sequencing artifact. In a later analysis, a clonal expansion index for each public chain was calculated from normalized within-repertoire ranks of inferred template counts. In a later analysis, generation probabilities were computed using a VDJ recombination model fitted to out-of-frame rearrangements, and the results were checked against IGoR. In a later analysis, TCR-TCR, TCR-HLA and TCR-CMV co-occurrence was scored with hypergeometric tests, and a repertoire-size bias correction was applied to TCR pairs. A later analysis estimated false discovery rates by permuting HLA or CMV assignments 20 times. In a later analysis, co-occurring TCRs were grouped using DBSCAN, with TCRdist sequence similarity added in when clustering inside HLA-allele-positive subsets. Co-occurrence clustering excluded repertoires with fewer than 30,000 or more than 120,000 public chains, plus five with anomalous nucleotide sharing. The table was pulled from immuneACCESS by TCRdb, which kept in-frame rearrangements only. Such tables lose some clones; where checked, under half of the loss comes from unresolved V genes, and the rest has no known cause. V and J calls and clone size are those listed in that table; D and trimming were worked out from the DNA. The sample data list some 98,000 clones, and more than 75% of these were observed just once. The ten biggest clones cover 10% of the sample.

The cohort was made up of 650 to 700 healthy bone marrow donors. At the time of sampling, all cohort members were nominally healthy, though unrecorded immune exposures were likely present. Of the 710 or so cohort members, about 290 had a positive CMV serostatus and 352 had a negative one, while no CMV serostatus was recorded for the donor. A peripheral blood sample was collected from each donor, and TCR beta sequencing was performed on peripheral blood mononuclear cells. The Qiagen DNeasy Blood Extraction Kit was used to extract genomic DNA from the blood cell samples. The junction carries 13 bases between V and J, which are trimmed by 4 bases and 4 bases respectively. Looking up the germline V gene yields CDR1 KGHSH and CDR2 LQKENI. The CDR3 has 15 amino acids, counting the end cysteine and phenylalanine. The read is trimmed to its CDR3 DNA, 45 bases read in frame from base 1. Study-wide findings and limitations: The study gave a list of some 150 TCR beta chains associated with cytomegalovirus. A further reported finding was that TCR beta sequences accurately predicted the HLA-A and HLA-B alleles for most subjects in the first cohort. A cluster of highly shared sequence variants was judged likely to be a technical artifact of the sequencing pipeline. The authors suggested that the approach could potentially be extended to other disease states and immunological phenotypes. The 87-base-pair reads could not distinguish some IMGT-functional V segments, including TRBV6-2 and TRBV6-3, so those segments were excluded. Compared with equally common non-associated chains, HLA-associated TCR beta chains in a later analysis were more clonally expanded and had lower generation probabilities. V-gene and J-gene trimming of TCR beta chains was associated with a missense DCLRE1C variant in a later genetic analysis, and the association was replicated in an independent cohort. Specific HLA alleles were associated with over 15,000 TCR beta sequences at a false discovery rate of 0.05 in a later analysis. Strong co-occurrence of HLA alleles, especially DR and DQ, made assigning TCR associations to individual alleles difficult. The classifier was reported to diagnose cytomegalovirus status with high specificity and sensitivity in both the original cohort and the validation cohort. Compared with the approximately 670-donor mean, donors in an Asian-associated ancestry cluster had fewer N-insertions in productive TCRs, according to a later genetic analysis. Broadly in line with IMGT annotations, most TCR beta V segments showed up in productive rearrangements about 87% or about 30% of the time in an earlier analysis of under 700 of the donors. Because HLA typing was missing for some donors at each locus, association tests included only the typed subset. This cohort had only TCR beta chains sequenced, and the lack of alpha or paired-chain data limited which features could be detected. Several of the top co-occurrence clusters appeared to be linked to parvovirus B19, influenza, CMV and Epstein-Barr virus, according to a later analysis. Linkage disequilibrium might explain the correlated functional status among segregating V segments, but an unknown experimental factor could not be excluded. Presence/absence analyses assumed roughly uniform sequencing depth across donors, an assumption that may not hold. A later analysis found that TCR association rates varied across HLA loci, with DRB1 alleles showing the most associated TCRs and HLA-C alleles the fewest. Most CMV-associated TCR beta chains appeared to be HLA-restricted in a later analysis, and the HLA associations seemed to be driven largely by CMV exposure. Most TCR sequences were observed very rarely across donors, whereas some public TCRs were present in many individuals. Immune exposure information for the cohort was limited to CMV serostatus. A few of the identified cytomegalovirus-associated TCR beta chains were confirmed in vitro to be specific for cytomegalovirus antigens. Around 16 rarely observed V segments, including chromosome 9 orphons, were excluded from the earlier analysis of about 500 of the donors because counts were too low.

Of note for this clone: Its antigen remains undetermined. Base quality data are lacking; no much larger clone is found one base away.

Sequencing input: PBMCs. This sequence was found in a human donor in good health. The sequence links TRBV18 to TRBJ2-2, with TRBD2 perhaps the D gene, on 6 matching bases. The DNA sequence is given as TGTGCCAGCTCACGTCGGAGGGACGGCACCGGGGAGCTGTTTTTT. This codes for CASSRRRDGTGELFF.